This T cell receptor (beta chain) was sequenced in a study of OX40 agonist ivuxolimab in advanced cancers. Study information: Patients' therapy was ivuxolimab, an antibody that acts as an agonist of OX40 (CD134). Patients enrolled in dose escalation were diagnosed with hepatocellular carcinoma, melanoma, renal cell or head and neck cancer. Patients achieving partial responses numbered three: one hepatocellular carcinoma case and two cutaneous melanoma cases. Findings and caveats of the study: Low normalized T-cell clonal expansion was also seen in some nonresponders.

The CDR3 runs 13 residues. With V trimmed by 4 bases and J by 7 bases, 5 bases remained unmatched. Germline values: CDR1 SGHNT, CDR2 YYREEE (reference sequence). Points on this clone: Its matching antigen is unknown.

Only in-frame clones appear in the TCRdb table, and some are missing; sequencing was by immunoSEQ multiplex PCR. The table records 89,000 or so clones, roughly 88% of them present only once. The chain employs TRBV5-4 and TRBJ2-1; 7 nucleotides line up with TRBD2. The material sequenced was CD4+ or CD8+ T cells sorted from blood, taken in a trial of the OX40 agonist ivuxolimab. The TCR was taken from an adult with an advanced solid tumor such as melanoma, head and neck, liver or kidney cancer. CDR3 loop: CASSQSGKNEQFF. Written as DNA, the CDR3 is TGTGCCAGCAGCCAAAGCGGGAAGAATGAGCAGTTCTTC.